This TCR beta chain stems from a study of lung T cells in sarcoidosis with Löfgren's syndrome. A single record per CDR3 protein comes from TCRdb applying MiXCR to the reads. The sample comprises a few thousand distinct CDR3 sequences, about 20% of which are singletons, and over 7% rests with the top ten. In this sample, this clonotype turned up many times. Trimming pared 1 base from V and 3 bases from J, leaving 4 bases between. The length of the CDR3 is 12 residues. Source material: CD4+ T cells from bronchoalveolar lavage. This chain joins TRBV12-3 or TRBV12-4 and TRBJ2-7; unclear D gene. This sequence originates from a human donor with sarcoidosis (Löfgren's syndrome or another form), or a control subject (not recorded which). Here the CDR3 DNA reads TGTGCCAGCAGTTTAGGGGACTACGAGCAGTACGTC. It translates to CASSLGDYEQYV.